The present entry profiles one T cell receptor beta chain with its context. What it binds is not known. The sample belongs to a study of neoadjuvant anti-PD-1 for oral cavity cancer. Study-wide results and caveats: TCR analyses covered only a few patients per response group.

The assay was immunoSEQ multiplex PCR, and TCRdb's table has in-frame clones only and misses some. Of tens of thousands of clones listed, around four fifths were seen once; the top ten hold 3% to 3.5%. The germline V gene has CDR1 MNHEY and CDR2 SMNVEV (reference sequence). This CDR3 is 11 amino acids long. Trimming pared 5 bases from V and 7 bases from J, leaving 6 bases between. The patients had HPV-negative, locally advanced oral cavity squamous cell carcinoma. No culture or expansion preceded analysis of these blood cells. This chain joins TRBV27 and TRBJ2-1, with D uncertain. This TCR was sampled from a person between 40 and 85 years old with oral cavity squamous cell carcinoma. The sample was PBMCs, taken before nivolumab (anti-PD-1) treatment. The CDR3 spells CASSNTNEQFF. The CDR3 DNA is TGTGCCAGCAGTAACACGAATGAGCAGTTCTTC.